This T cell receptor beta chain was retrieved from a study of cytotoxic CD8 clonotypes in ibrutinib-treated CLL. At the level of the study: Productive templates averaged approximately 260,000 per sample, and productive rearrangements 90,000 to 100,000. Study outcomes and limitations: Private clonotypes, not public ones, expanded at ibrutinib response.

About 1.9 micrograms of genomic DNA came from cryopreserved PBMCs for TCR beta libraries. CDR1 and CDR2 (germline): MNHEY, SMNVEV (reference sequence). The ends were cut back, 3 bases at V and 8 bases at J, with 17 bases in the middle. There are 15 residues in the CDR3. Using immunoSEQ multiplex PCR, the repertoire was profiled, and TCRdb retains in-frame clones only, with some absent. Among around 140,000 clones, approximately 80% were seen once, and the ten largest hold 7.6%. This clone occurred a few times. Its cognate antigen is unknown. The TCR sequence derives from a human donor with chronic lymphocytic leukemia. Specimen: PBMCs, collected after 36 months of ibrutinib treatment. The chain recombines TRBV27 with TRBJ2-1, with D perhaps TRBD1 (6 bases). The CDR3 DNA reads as TGTGCCAGCAGTTTTTTACAGGGATGGGTGGATGAGCAGTTCTTC. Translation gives CASSFLQGWVDEQFF.